A selection of T cell receptor beta chains follows, all from one sample in a study of tumor-infiltrating lymphocytes in localized non-small cell lung cancer. Libraries were prepared by immunoSEQ multiplex PCR; TCRdb keeps only in-frame clonotypes and omits some of them. The sample has about 15,000 clones; roughly four fifths are singletons. Sequenced: lung tumor tissue. Receptors were obtained from a human donor with non-small cell lung cancer. The CDR3 runs from the conserved cysteine through the conserved F or W. The D gene is left open where the match is weak. For some rows the clone size is stated as once, few or many, or as a class when expanded; others skip it.

clone_size j_call d_call v_call cdr3_aa cdr3_nt
NA TRBJ2-1 TRBD2 TRBV6-5 CASRLAGGSYNEQFF TGTGCCAGCCGACTAGCGGGGGGTTCCTACAATGAGCAGTTCTTC
NA TRBJ1-1 NA TRBV5-6 CASSLGGSTEAFF TGTGCCAGCAGCTTGGGTGGTAGTACTGAAGCTTTCTTT
NA TRBJ2-1 NA TRBV6-5 CASRAISYNEQFF TGTGCCAGCCGGGCGATAAGCTACAATGAGCAGTTCTTC
NA TRBJ1-1 NA TRBV27 CASSRSLGNTEAFF TGTGCCAGTTCCCGAAGTCTGGGGAACACTGAAGCTTTCTTT
NA TRBJ1-5 TRBD1 TRBV7-2 CASSPMTGAQPQHF TGTGCCAGCAGCCCAATGACAGGGGCTCAGCCCCAGCATTTT
NA TRBJ1-2 NA TRBV19 CASSTTTGSGGYTF TGTGCCAGTAGTACCACCACAGGGTCCGGCGGCTACACCTTC
NA TRBJ2-5 NA TRBV5-6 CASSLRHQETQYF TGTGCCAGCAGCTTACGGCACCAAGAGACCCAGTACTTC
NA TRBJ2-5 NA TRBV5-6 CASSSTGKKGKTQYF TGTGCCAGCAGCTCCACCGGGAAGAAAGGAAAGACCCAGTACTTC
NA TRBJ1-3 NA TRBV5-6 CASSFLGQGNTIYF TGTGCCAGCAGCTTTCTGGGGCAAGGAAACACCATATATTTT
once TRBJ1-1 NA TRBV28 CASSLLEGDNTEAFF TGTGCCAGCAGTTTATTGGAGGGGGACAACACTGAAGCTTTCTTT
NA TRBJ2-7 TRBD1 TRBV5-1 CASSPGLDRGYEQYF TGCGCCAGCAGCCCTGGGTTGGACAGGGGGTACGAGCAGTACTTC
NA TRBJ2-2 NA TRBV9 CASSVNPGQTGELFF TGTGCCAGCAGCGTAAACCCAGGGCAGACCGGGGAGCTGTTTTTT
few TRBJ2-4 TRBD2 TRBV9 CASSAGTSGRQYF TGTGCCAGCAGCGCAGGTACTAGCGGGAGACAGTACTTC
NA TRBJ2-3 TRBD2 TRBV6-4 CASSDSTSGGGTDTQYF TGTGCCAGCAGTGACTCGACTAGCGGGGGGGGCACAGATACGCAGTATTTT
NA TRBJ2-2 TRBD2 TRBV18 CASSPALAGDLGELFF TGTGCCAGCTCTCCAGCACTAGCGGGAGATCTCGGGGAGCTGTTTTTT
NA TRBJ1-2 NA TRBV18 CASSPQGKKDYGYTF TGTGCCAGCTCACCACAGGGGAAGAAGGACTATGGCTACACCTTC
NA TRBJ1-3 NA TRBV2 CASSVGQLSSGNTIYF TGTGCCAGCAGTGTCGGGCAGTTGTCCTCTGGAAACACCATATATTTT
NA TRBJ2-5 TRBD1 TRBV7-7 CASSLGAGGETQYF TGTGCTAGCAGCTTAGGAGCAGGGGGTGAGACCCAGTACTTC
NA TRBJ1-3 NA TRBV7-8 CASSFPQQSTNTIYF TGTGCCAGCAGCTTTCCCCAACAGTCTACAAACACCATATATTTT
NA TRBJ1-2 NA TRBV27 CASSALQAGGDGYTF TGTGCCAGCAGTGCCCTACAGGCAGGCGGTGATGGCTACACCTTC
NA TRBJ1-1 NA TRBV6-1 CASSRTLEAFF TGTGCCAGCTCAAGGACTCTTGAAGCTTTCTTT
NA TRBJ2-3 TRBD1 TRBV5-6 CASSLVGGPDTDTQYF TGTGCCAGCAGCTTGGTAGGGGGCCCCGACACAGATACGCAGTATTTT
NA TRBJ2-1 NA TRBV30 CASHRGPNEQFF TGTGCCTCCCACCGGGGGCCCAATGAGCAGTTCTTC
once TRBJ2-6 NA TRBV7-8 CASSLPGLHSGANVLTF TGTGCCAGCAGCTTGCCGGGACTCCACTCTGGGGCCAACGTCCTGACTTTC
NA TRBJ2-7 NA TRBV21-1 CASSKGEGLDEQYF TGTGCCAGCAGCAAAGGCGAGGGATTGGACGAGCAGTACTTC
once TRBJ2-7 NA TRBV6-1 CASLFDRSSSEQYF TGTGCCAGCCTCTTTGACAGGAGCTCCAGCGAGCAGTACTTC
NA TRBJ2-1 TRBD2 TRBV12-5 CASGLEGGSEQFF TGTGCTAGTGGTTTGGAGGGAGGGAGTGAGCAGTTCTTC
NA TRBJ1-1 NA TRBV9 CASSVGVGNTEAFF TGTGCCAGCAGCGTAGGAGTCGGGAACACTGAAGCTTTCTTT